This TCR beta chain was observed in a study of cytomegalovirus exposure and HLA in healthy donors. This CDR3 is built from 13 residues. Deletions cut 4 bases from V and 5 bases from J, with 14 bases between. Germline CDR1 reads SQVTM; CDR2 reads ANQGSEA. 60 Vbeta and 13 Jbeta primers were used in PCR. Assay: immunoSEQ multiplex PCR; the TCRdb copy retains only in-frame clones and omits some. The sample has 150,000 to 200,000 clones, roughly three quarters seen once. Study-wide results and limits: Reports state that TCR beta sequences accurately predicted most subjects' HLA-A and HLA-B alleles.

This clone appeared once. Its cognate antigen is unknown. This TCR derives from a woman aged 30 to 39 in good health and CMV-seropositive. V usage is TRBV29-1 and J usage is TRBJ2-5, with D maybe TRBD2 (7 bases). Sample: PBMCs. CDR3: CSVVGGGEETQYF. In DNA, the CDR3 is TGCAGCGTTGTGGGCGGGGGCGAGGAGACCCAGTACTTC.